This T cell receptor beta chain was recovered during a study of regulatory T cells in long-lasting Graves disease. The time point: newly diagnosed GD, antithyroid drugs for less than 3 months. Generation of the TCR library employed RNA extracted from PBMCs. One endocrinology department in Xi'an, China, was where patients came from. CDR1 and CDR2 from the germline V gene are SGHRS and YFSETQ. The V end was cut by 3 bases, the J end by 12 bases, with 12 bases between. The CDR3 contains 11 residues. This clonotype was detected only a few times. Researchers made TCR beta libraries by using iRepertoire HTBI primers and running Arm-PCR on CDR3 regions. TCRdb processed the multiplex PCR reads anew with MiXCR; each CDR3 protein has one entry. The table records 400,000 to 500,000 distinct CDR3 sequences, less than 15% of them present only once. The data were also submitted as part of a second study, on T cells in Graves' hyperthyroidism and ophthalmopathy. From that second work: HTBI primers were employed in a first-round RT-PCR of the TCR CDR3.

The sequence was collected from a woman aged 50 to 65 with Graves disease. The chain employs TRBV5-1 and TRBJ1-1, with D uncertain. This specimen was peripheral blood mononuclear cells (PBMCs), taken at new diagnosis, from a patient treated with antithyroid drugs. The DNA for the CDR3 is TGCGCCAGCAGCTCTGGGATGTTAACTTTCTTT. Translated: CASSSGMLTFF.